This TCR beta chain was obtained from a study of beta chain features in type 1 diabetes. Study-wide results and limits: People with Type 1 diabetes carried modestly yet significantly shorter TCRB CDR3s in all four CD4+ subsets. More deletions and fewer insertions at VDJ junctions were seen in type 1 diabetes patients.

This clone was detected a few times. What it binds is not known. The V end was cut by 0 bases, the J end by 5 bases, with 12 bases between. Germline assignment: CDR1 SGHRS and CDR2 YFSETQ. This CDR3 comprises 14 residues. TCRB transcripts that were expressed got sequenced, as all of the isolated RNA had been reverse transcribed. Profiled with immunoSEQ multiplex PCR; TCRdb holds only in-frame clones, not every one. The sample yields some 230,000 clones, over 8.5% seen once. Sorted CD4+ subsets: naive, central memory, regulatory, stem cell-like memory (CD45RO/CCR7/CD25/CD127/CD95/CD27 panel). Sequencing was performed on naive CD4+ T cells from blood. V is TRBV5-1 and J is TRBJ2-7, with a weak D call TRBD1 (6 bases). This receptor was identified in a woman aged 18-35 years in good health. CDR3 protein: CASSLGARGNEQYF. The CDR3 bases are TGCGCCAGCAGCTTGGGAGCCAGGGGCAACGAGCAGTACTTC. The full variable domain, with the rest looked up from reference TRBV5-1 and TRBJ2-7, is KAGVTQTPRYLIKTRGQQVTLSCSPISGHRSVSWYQQTPGQGLQFLFEYFSETQRNKGNFPGRFSGRQFSNSRSEMNVSTLELGDSALYLCASSLGARGNEQYFGPGTRLTVT.